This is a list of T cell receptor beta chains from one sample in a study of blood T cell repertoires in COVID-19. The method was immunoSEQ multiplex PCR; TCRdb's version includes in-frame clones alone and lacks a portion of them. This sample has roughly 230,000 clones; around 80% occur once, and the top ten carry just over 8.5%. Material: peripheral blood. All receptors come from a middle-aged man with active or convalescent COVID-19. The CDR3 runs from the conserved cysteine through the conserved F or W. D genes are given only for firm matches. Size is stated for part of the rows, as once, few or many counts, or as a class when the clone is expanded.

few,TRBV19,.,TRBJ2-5,CASRRGETQYF,TGTGCCAGCAGAAGGGGGGAGACCCAGTACTTC
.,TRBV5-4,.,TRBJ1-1,CASSLDSMNTEAFF,TGTGCCAGCAGCTTGGACAGCATGAACACTGAAGCTTTCTTT
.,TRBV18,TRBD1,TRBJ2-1,CASSQGTGGKNEQFF,TGTGCCAGCTCACAGGGGACAGGGGGCAAGAATGAGCAGTTCTTC
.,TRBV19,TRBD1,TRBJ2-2,CASRTMTGERTGELFF,TGTGCCAGTAGGACCATGACAGGGGAAAGGACCGGGGAGCTGTTTTTT
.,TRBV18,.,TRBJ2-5,CASSPRGLQETQYF,TGTGCCAGCTCACCGAGGGGACTCCAAGAGACCCAGTACTTC
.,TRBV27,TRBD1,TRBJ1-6,CASRPRPGQYNSPLHF,TGTGCCAGCAGGCCTCGACCGGGACAGTATAATTCACCCCTCCACTTT
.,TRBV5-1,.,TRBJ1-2,CASSLVAAGSPLFGGYTF,TGCGCCAGCAGCTTGGTAGCTGCAGGGTCCCCACTATTTGGCGGCTACACCTTC
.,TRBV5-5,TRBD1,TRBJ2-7,CASSFSGGALGEQYF,TGTGCCAGCAGCTTTTCAGGGGGCGCCTTGGGCGAGCAGTACTTC
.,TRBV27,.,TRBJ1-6,CASSLSEGSNSPLHF,TGTGCCAGCAGTTTATCGGAGGGATCGAATTCACCCCTCCACTTT
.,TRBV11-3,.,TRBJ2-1,CASSSIEMRDEQFF,TGTGCCAGCAGCTCCATTGAGATGAGGGATGAGCAGTTCTTC
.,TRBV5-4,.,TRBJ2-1,CASSSPVRGNEQFF,TGTGCCAGCAGCTCCCCGGTCCGAGGAAATGAGCAGTTCTTC
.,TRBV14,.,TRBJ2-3,CASSQDLAVTDTQYF,TGTGCCAGCAGTCAAGATCTTGCGGTCACAGATACGCAGTATTTT
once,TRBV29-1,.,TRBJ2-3,CSVDRGTDTQYF,TGCAGCGTTGATAGGGGGACAGATACGCAGTATTTT
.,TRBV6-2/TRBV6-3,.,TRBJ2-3,CASSYSRVATSDTQYF,TGTGCCAGCAGTTACTCGAGAGTCGCTACGTCAGATACGCAGTATTTT
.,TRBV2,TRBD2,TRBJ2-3,CASSRTSGRGGTDTQYF,TGTGCCAGCAGTAGGACTAGCGGGAGAGGCGGCACAGATACGCAGTATTTT
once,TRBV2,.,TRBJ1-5,CASSIWGGNQPQHF,TGTGCCAGCAGCATTTGGGGCGGCAATCAGCCCCAGCATTTT
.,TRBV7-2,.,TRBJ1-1,CASSFQGGNTEAFF,TGTGCCAGCAGCTTTCAGGGAGGGAACACTGAAGCTTTCTTT
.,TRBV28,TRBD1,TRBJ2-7,CASSSITGQGGYEQYF,TGTGCCAGCAGTTCCATCACGGGACAGGGGGGCTACGAGCAGTACTTC
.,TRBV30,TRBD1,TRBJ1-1,CAWSPWTGWDTEAFF,TGTGCCTGGAGTCCCTGGACAGGGTGGGACACTGAAGCTTTCTTT
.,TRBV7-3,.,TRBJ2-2,CASLGSTTGTGELFF,TGTGCCAGCCTAGGTAGCACCACGGGCACCGGGGAGCTGTTTTTT
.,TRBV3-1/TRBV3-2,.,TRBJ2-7,CASSPQGLYEQYF,TGTGCCAGCAGCCCCCAGGGTCTCTACGAGCAGTACTTC
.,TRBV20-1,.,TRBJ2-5,CSVPKETQYF,TGCAGTGTTCCTAAAGAGACCCAGTACTTC
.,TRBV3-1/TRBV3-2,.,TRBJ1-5,CASSLEGQPQHF,TGTGCCAGCAGCCTGGAGGGGCAGCCCCAGCATTTT
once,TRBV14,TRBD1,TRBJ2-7,CASSQVTGGAYEQYF,TGTGCCAGCAGCCAAGTGACAGGGGGCGCGTACGAGCAGTACTTC
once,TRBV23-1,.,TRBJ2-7,CASSQSGIVEYF,TGCGCCAGCAGTCAATCGGGCATAGTGGAGTACTTC
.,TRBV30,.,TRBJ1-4,CAWSVGVAEKLFF,TGTGCCTGGAGTGTAGGGGTAGCTGAAAAACTGTTTTTT
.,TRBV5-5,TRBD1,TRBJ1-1,CASVGGNTEAFF,TGTGCCAGCGTAGGGGGCAACACTGAAGCTTTCTTT
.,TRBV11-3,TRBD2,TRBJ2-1,CASSLVWTSGPLRDEQFF,TGTGCCAGCAGCTTAGTTTGGACTAGCGGGCCACTTCGGGATGAGCAGTTCTTC
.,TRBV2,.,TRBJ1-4,CASSVDSGYEKLFF,TGTGCCAGCAGTGTGGACAGTGGATATGAAAAACTGTTTTTT
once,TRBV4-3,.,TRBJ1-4,CASSQGPRPDNEKLFF,TGCGCCAGCAGCCAAGGGCCGAGGCCAGATAATGAAAAACTGTTTTTT
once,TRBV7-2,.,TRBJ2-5,CASSLGGLEETQYF,TGTGCCAGCAGCTTAGGCGGGTTGGAAGAGACCCAGTACTTC
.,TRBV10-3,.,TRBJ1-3,CAISESPGGNTIYF,TGTGCCATCAGTGAGTCCCCAGGGGGAAACACCATATATTTT
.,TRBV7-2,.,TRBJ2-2,CASSQRGQHTGELFF,TGTGCCAGCAGCCAAAGAGGACAGCACACCGGGGAGCTGTTTTTT
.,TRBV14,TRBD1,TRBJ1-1,CASSQDPGQGGTEAFF,TGTGCCAGCAGCCAAGACCCGGGACAGGGGGGCACTGAAGCTTTCTTT
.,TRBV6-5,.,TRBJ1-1,CASSTGNRNEAFF,TGTGCCAGCAGTACAGGGAATCGGAATGAAGCTTTCTTT
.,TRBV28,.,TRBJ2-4,CASSLFYGRGDIQYF,TGTGCCAGCAGTTTATTTTACGGCAGGGGGGACATTCAGTACTTC
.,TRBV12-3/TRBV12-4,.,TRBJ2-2,CASSFSGGELFF,TGTGCCAGCAGTTTTAGTGGCGGGGAGCTGTTTTTT
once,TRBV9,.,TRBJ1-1,CASSSGRSSSGSDRAFF,TGTGCCAGCAGCTCAGGGAGGTCCTCCTCGGGGTCCGACAGAGCTTTCTTT
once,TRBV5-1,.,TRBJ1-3,CASSGSQGGTDGNTIYF,TGCGCCAGCAGTGGGTCTCAGGGCGGGACGGATGGAAACACCATATATTTT
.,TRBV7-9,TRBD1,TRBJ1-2,CASSSGGTNYGYTF,TGTGCCAGCAGCTCAGGGGGGACTAACTATGGCTACACCTTC
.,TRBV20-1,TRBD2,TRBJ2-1,CSASPSGALDEQFF,TGCAGTGCTAGTCCTAGCGGGGCTCTCGATGAGCAGTTCTTC
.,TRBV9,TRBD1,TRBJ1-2,CASSVAGTATGYTF,TGTGCCAGCAGCGTTGCAGGGACAGCGACCGGCTACACCTTC
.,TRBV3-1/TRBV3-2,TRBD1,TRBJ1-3,CASSQGTGRGNTIYF,TGTGCCAGCAGCCAAGGGACAGGGCGCGGAAACACCATATATTTT
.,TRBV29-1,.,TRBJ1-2,CSVANQVDGYTF,TGCAGCGTAGCCAATCAAGTAGATGGCTACACCTTC
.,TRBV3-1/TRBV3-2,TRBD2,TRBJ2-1,CASSQPGLADNEQFF,TGTGCCAGCAGCCAACCGGGACTAGCGGACAATGAGCAGTTCTTC
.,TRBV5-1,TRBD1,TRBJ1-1,CASSFRGRNTEAFF,TGCGCCAGCAGCTTCAGGGGGAGGAACACTGAAGCTTTCTTT
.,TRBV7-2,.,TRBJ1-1,CASSLTPGVNTEAFF,TGTGCCAGCAGCTTAACCCCGGGAGTAAACACTGAAGCTTTCTTT
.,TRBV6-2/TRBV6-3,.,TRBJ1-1,CASSYSLGGVNTEAFF,TGTGCCAGCAGTTACTCCCTCGGAGGGGTTAACACTGAAGCTTTCTTT
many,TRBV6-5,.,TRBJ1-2,CASSYGHGHGYTF,TGTGCCAGCAGTTACGGACACGGACATGGCTACACCTTC
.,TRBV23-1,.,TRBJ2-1,CASTHKQVGGLYNEQFF,TGCGCCAGCACCCATAAACAGGTGGGGGGTTTATACAATGAGCAGTTCTTC
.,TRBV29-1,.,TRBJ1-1,CSVRFQGNTEAFF,TGCAGCGTTCGTTTTCAGGGAAACACTGAAGCTTTCTTT
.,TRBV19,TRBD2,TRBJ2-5,CASSGKRGYKETQYF,TGTGCCAGTAGTGGTAAGCGGGGGTATAAGGAGACCCAGTACTTC
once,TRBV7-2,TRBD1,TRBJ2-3,CASSLGTGTDTQYF,TGTGCCAGCAGCTTAGGGACAGGGACAGATACGCAGTATTTT
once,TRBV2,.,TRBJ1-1,CASSQGPPGAFF,TGTGCCAGCAGTCAGGGTCCACCCGGCGCTTTCTTT